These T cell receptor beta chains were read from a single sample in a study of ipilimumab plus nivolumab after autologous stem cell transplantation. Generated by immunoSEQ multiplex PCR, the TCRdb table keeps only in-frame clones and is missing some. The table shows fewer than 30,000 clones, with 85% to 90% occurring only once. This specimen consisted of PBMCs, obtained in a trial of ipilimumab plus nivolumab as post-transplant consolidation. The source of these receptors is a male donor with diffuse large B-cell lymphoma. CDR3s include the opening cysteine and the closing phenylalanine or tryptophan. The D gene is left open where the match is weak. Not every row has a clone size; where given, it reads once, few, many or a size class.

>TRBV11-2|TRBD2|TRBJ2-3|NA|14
CASGSTAGTDTQYF
TGTGCCAGCGGCTCGACAGCGGGGACAGATACGCAGTATTTT
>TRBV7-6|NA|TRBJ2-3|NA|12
CASTSPGNTQYF
TGTGCCAGCACCTCCCCAGGGAACACGCAGTATTTT
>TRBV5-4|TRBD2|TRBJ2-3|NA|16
CASSLSSGGATDTQYF
TGTGCCAGCAGCTTGTCTAGCGGGGGGGCCACAGATACGCAGTATTTT
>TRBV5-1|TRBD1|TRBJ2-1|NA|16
CASRSRGQGVWGEQFF
TGCGCCAGCAGATCCCGGGGACAGGGGGTATGGGGTGAGCAGTTCTTC
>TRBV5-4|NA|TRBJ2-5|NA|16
CASSPLGETNRETQYF
TGTGCCAGCAGCCCATTGGGGGAAACGAATCGGGAGACCCAGTACTTC
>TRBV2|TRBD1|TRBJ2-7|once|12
CAGRGRGYEQYF
TGTGCCGGAAGGGGGCGCGGGTACGAGCAGTACTTC
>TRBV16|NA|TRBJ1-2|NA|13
CASSRQSNYGYTF
TGTGCCAGCAGCAGACAGAGTAACTATGGCTACACCTTC
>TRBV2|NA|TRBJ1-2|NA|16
CASTLISSGVAYGYTF
TGTGCCAGCACTTTAATTAGTTCGGGGGTTGCCTATGGCTACACCTTC
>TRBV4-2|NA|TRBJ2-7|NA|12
CASSLGTDEQYF
TGTGCCAGCAGCTTGGGTACTGACGAGCAGTACTTC
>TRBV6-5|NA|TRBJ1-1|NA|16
CASSYSIVGGNTEAFF
TGTGCCAGCAGTTACTCGATAGTCGGGGGGAACACTGAAGCTTTCTTT
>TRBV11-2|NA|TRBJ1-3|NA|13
CASSLEQQNTIYF
TGTGCCAGCAGCTTAGAACAGCAAAACACCATATATTTT
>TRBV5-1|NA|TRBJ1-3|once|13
CASSAGGSNTIYF
TGCGCCAGCAGCGCCGGTGGGTCCAACACCATATATTTT
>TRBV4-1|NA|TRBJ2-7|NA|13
CASSQVYAGEQYF
TGCGCCAGCAGCCAAGTTTATGCGGGCGAGCAGTACTTC
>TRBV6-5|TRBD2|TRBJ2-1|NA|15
CASSKWEGAYNEQFF
TGTGCCAGCAGTAAATGGGAGGGTGCCTACAATGAGCAGTTCTTC
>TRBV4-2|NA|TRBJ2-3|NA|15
CASSQGTGELDTQYF
TGTGCCAGCAGCCAAGGGACGGGGGAATTGGATACGCAGTATTTT
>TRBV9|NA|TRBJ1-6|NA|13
CASSTGPDSPLHF
TGTGCCAGCAGCACCGGACCGGATTCACCCCTCCACTTT
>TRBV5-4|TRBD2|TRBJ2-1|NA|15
CASTKPGLDYNEQFF
TGTGCCAGCACCAAGCCGGGACTAGACTACAATGAGCAGTTCTTC
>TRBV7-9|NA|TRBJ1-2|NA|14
CASSFGEANYGYTF
TGTGCCAGCAGCTTTGGAGAGGCTAACTATGGCTACACCTTC
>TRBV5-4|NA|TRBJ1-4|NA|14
CASSLKQGPEKLFF
TGTGCCAGCAGCTTGAAACAGGGACCTGAAAAACTGTTTTTT
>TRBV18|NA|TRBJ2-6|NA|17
CASSPRQGSSGANVLTF
TGTGCCAGCTCACCGAGGCAGGGAAGCTCTGGGGCCAACGTCCTGACTTTC
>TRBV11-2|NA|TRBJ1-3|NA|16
CASSSWVGDTGNTIYF
TGTGCCAGCAGCTCTTGGGTTGGTGATACTGGAAACACCATATATTTT
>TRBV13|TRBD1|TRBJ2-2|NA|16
CASSPQTGTDTGELFF
TGTGCCAGCAGCCCCCAGACAGGGACGGACACCGGGGAGCTGTTTTTT
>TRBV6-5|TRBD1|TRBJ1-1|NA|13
CASSTSPGQEAFF
TGTGCCAGCAGTACCTCCCCGGGACAGGAAGCTTTCTTT
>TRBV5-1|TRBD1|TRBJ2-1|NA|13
CASSLGERGQQFF
TGCGCCAGCAGCTTGGGGGAGAGGGGGCAGCAGTTCTTC
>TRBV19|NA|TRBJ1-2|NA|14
CASRGRGGNYGYTF
TGTGCCAGTAGGGGCCGCGGGGGAAACTATGGCTACACCTTC
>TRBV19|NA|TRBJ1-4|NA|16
CASKVQQASGNEKLFF
TGTGCCAGTAAGGTGCAACAGGCTTCAGGGAATGAAAAACTGTTTTTT
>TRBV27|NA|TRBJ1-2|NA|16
CASSPPGGTEYSGYTF
TGTGCCAGCAGTCCTCCCGGAGGGACGGAGTATTCGGGCTACACCTTC
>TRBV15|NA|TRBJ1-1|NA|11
CATRTVSEAFF
TGTGCCACCCGAACAGTTTCTGAAGCTTTCTTT
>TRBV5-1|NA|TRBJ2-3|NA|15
CASSWGYTGLDTQYF
TGCGCCAGCAGCTGGGGGTATACGGGACTTGATACGCAGTATTTT
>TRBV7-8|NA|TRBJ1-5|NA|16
CASSSQFNGGNQPQHF
TGTGCCAGCAGCTCCCAATTCAACGGGGGCAATCAGCCCCAGCATTTT
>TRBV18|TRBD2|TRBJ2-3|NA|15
CASSPGRGVIDTQYF
TGTGCCAGCTCACCTGGGCGGGGGGTCATTGATACGCAGTATTTT
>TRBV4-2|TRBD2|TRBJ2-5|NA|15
CASSQNPSGEETQYF
TGTGCCAGCAGCCAAAATCCTAGCGGGGAGGAGACCCAGTACTTC
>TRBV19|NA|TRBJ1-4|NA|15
CASSKNRAVAEKLFF
TGTGCCAGTAGTAAAAACAGGGCAGTAGCTGAAAAACTGTTTTTT
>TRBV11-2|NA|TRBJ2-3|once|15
CASSLRSFFGDTQYF
TGTGCCAGCAGCTTAAGGTCGTTCTTTGGCGATACGCAGTATTTT
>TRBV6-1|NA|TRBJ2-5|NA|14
CASSEYQVQETQYF
TGTGCCAGCAGTGAATATCAAGTCCAAGAGACCCAGTACTTC
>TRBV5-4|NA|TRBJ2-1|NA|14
CASSPPGKYNEQFF
TGTGCCAGCAGCCCCCCGGGCAAATACAATGAGCAGTTCTTC
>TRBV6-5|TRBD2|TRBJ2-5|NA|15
CASSSSGLAGGTQYF
TGTGCCAGCAGTTCCTCGGGACTAGCGGGTGGGACCCAGTACTTC
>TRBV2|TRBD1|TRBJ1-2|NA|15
CASSVTGVGNYGYTF
TGTGCCAGCAGTGTTACAGGGGTGGGAAACTATGGCTACACCTTC
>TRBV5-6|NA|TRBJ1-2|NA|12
CASSLDRYGYTF
TGTGCCAGCAGCTTGGACAGATATGGCTACACCTTC
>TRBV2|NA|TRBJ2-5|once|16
CASKPPRRQGQETQYF
TGTGCCAGCAAACCCCCACGCCGGCAGGGGCAAGAGACCCAGTACTTC
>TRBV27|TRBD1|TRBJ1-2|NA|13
CASRQGVDYGYTF
TGTGCCAGCAGACAGGGGGTGGACTATGGCTACACCTTC
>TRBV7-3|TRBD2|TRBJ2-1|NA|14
CASSNSGGLNEQFF
TGTGCCAGCAGCAATAGCGGGGGGCTGAATGAGCAGTTCTTC
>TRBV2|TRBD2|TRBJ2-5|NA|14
CASSGSGGPETQYF
TGTGCCAGCAGTGGTAGCGGGGGGCCAGAGACCCAGTACTTC
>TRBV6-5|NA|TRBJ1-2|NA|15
CASSTLARPNYGYTF
TGTGCCAGCAGCACCCTTGCCCGACCAAACTATGGCTACACCTTC
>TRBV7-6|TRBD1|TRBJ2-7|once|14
CASSLRDRSYEQYF
TGTGCCAGCAGCCTCCGGGACAGGTCCTACGAGCAGTACTTC
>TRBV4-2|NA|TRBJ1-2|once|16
CASSLGDGATNYGYTF
TGTGCCAGCAGCCTCGGAGACGGGGCCACTAACTATGGCTACACCTTC
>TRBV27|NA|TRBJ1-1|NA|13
CASSLRMNTEAFF
TGTGCCAGCAGTTTACGGATGAACACTGAAGCTTTCTTT